The source of this T cell receptor (beta chain) is a study of shared clonotypes between healthy human individuals. Execution of the assay was at deep level. Here immunoSEQ multiplex PCR was the method, and the copy in TCRdb shows in-frame clones only, minus some. The sample lists roughly 500,000 clones, about 96% occurring once. The study's findings and limits: In this cohort, only blood was sampled, and tissue repertoires likely differ.

A word on this clone: No antigen is known for it.

Germline V lookup: CDR1 MDHEN, CDR2 SYDVKM. The CDR3 runs to 15 residues. Trimming removed 4 bases at V and 11 bases at J, with 21 bases between. The receptor was isolated from a woman aged 25 to 45 in good health. The sequencing sample was made of naive CD4+ T cells sorted from blood. Subset described: CD45RA+ positively selected. The chain recombines TRBV28 with TRBJ1-5, with D unresolved. CDR3 sequence reads: CASSSNSFSPWAQHF. DNA of the CDR3: TGTGCCAGCAGTTCAAACAGTTTTTCCCCCTGGGCCCAGCATTTT.